This T cell receptor (beta chain) was sequenced during a study of regulatory T cells in long-lasting Graves disease. Findings and caveats of the study: The study found lower TCR diversity in persistent Graves' patients than in newly diagnosed ones. Among samples with persistent disease, TRBV28, TRBJ1-2 and TRBJ2-5 were favored.

Time point of the sample: newly diagnosed GD, antithyroid drugs for less than 3 months. Extracted PBMC RNA gave rise to the TCR library. This clonotype was seen at least ten times. No antigen is known for it. Investigators prepared the TCR beta libraries by applying iRepertoire HTBI primers and Arm-PCR of CDR3 regions. From the multiplex PCR reads, TCRdb called clonotypes with MiXCR, one entry per CDR3 protein. The data hold fewer than 500,000 distinct CDR3 sequences, with roughly 16% observed a single time. The germline V and J ends were trimmed by 4 bases and 2 bases, with 12 bases remaining between them. The V gene's germline CDR1 is LGHDT and CDR2 YNNKEL (reference sequence). The CDR3 loop spans 14 amino acids. These sequences were also reported in another study, on T cells in Graves' hyperthyroidism and ophthalmopathy. As that report states: Researchers ran a first-round RT-PCR on the TCR CDR3 using the HTBI primer set.

The material sequenced was peripheral blood mononuclear cells (PBMCs), taken at new diagnosis, from a patient treated with antithyroid drugs. The chain is built from TRBV3-1 and TRBJ2-7; tentatively, D is TRBD2 (5 bases). The clonotype comes from a man aged 35 to 55 with Graves disease. CDR3 nucleotide sequence: TGTGCCAGCAGCCTGGGAGCAGTGACCTACGAGCAGTACTTC. Amino acid sequence: CASSLGAVTYEQYF.